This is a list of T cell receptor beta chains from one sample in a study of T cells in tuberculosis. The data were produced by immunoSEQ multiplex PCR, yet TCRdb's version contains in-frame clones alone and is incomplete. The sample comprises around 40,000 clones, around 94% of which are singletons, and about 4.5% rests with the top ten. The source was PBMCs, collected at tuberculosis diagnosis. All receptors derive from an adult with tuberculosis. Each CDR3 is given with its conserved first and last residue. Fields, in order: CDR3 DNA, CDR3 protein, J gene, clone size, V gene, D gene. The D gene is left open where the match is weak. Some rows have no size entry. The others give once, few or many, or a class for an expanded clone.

DNA: TGTGCCAGCAGTAAGGGACAAGGGGGCCCGAATGAAAAACTGTTTTTT; CDR3: CASSKGQGGPNEKLFF; J: TRBJ1-4; size: NA; V: TRBV7-9; D: TRBD1
DNA: TGTGCCAGCAGCTTAGATGGCAGGATAGCGCATCAGCCCCAGCATTTT; CDR3: CASSLDGRIAHQPQHF; J: TRBJ1-5; size: NA; V: TRBV11-2; D: NA
DNA: TGTGCCAGCAGCTTGGGAGCGGGGGGGACCTACGAGCAGTACTTC; CDR3: CASSLGAGGTYEQYF; J: TRBJ2-7; size: NA; V: TRBV7-6; D: TRBD2
DNA: TGTGCTAGTGGTTTGGCCAGAAGTCAGTCTGAGACCCAGTACTTC; CDR3: CASGLARSQSETQYF; J: TRBJ2-5; size: once; V: TRBV12-5; D: NA
DNA: TGCACCAGAGGAGGGGACAGGGAGTGGAACGGGGAGCTGTTTTTT; CDR3: CTRGGDREWNGELFF; J: TRBJ2-2; size: NA; V: TRBV1; D: NA
DNA: TGTGCCAGCAGCCGAGATTACCGGGACTACCAGGGGGGCTACACCTTC; CDR3: CASSRDYRDYQGGYTF; J: TRBJ1-2; size: NA; V: TRBV14; D: NA
DNA: TGTGCCTGGAGTGTAAAGCGGGGTTATTACACAGATACGCAGTATTTT; CDR3: CAWSVKRGYYTDTQYF; J: TRBJ2-3; size: NA; V: TRBV30; D: TRBD2
DNA: TGTGCCAGCAGTGAAGGCGGATATGGCTACACCTTC; CDR3: CASSEGGYGYTF; J: TRBJ1-2; size: NA; V: TRBV2; D: NA
DNA: TGTGCCAGCAGCCAGCTCCGGGGGCAGTTCTTC; CDR3: CASSQLRGQFF; J: TRBJ2-1; size: once; V: TRBV7-2; D: NA
DNA: TGTGCCACCAGCAGAGATGTGGTTGGGACAGGGGATCAGCCCCAGCATTTT; CDR3: CATSRDVVGTGDQPQHF; J: TRBJ1-5; size: NA; V: TRBV15; D: TRBD1
DNA: TGTGCCAGCAGTGCACAGTCGAATTCACCCCTCCACTTT; CDR3: CASSAQSNSPLHF; J: TRBJ1-6; size: NA; V: TRBV6-4; D: NA
DNA: TGCGCCAGCAGCCAAACGGGACAGCCTTTCTCTGGAAACACCATATATTTT; CDR3: CASSQTGQPFSGNTIYF; J: TRBJ1-3; size: NA; V: TRBV4-1; D: TRBD1
DNA: TGCGCCAGCCGAGGGGGCGGCACTGAAGCTTTCTTT; CDR3: CASRGGGTEAFF; J: TRBJ1-1; size: NA; V: TRBV5-1; D: TRBD1
DNA: TGTGCCAGCAGCCGGGACAGGGGCTACGAGCAGTACTTC; CDR3: CASSRDRGYEQYF; J: TRBJ2-7; size: NA; V: TRBV27; D: TRBD1
DNA: TGCGCCAGCAGCCCGAGAACAGGGGGCTCTGGAAACACCATATATTTT; CDR3: CASSPRTGGSGNTIYF; J: TRBJ1-3; size: NA; V: TRBV5-1; D: TRBD1
DNA: TGTGCCAGCAGCTTAGTACTCAACACTGAAGCTTTCTTT; CDR3: CASSLVLNTEAFF; J: TRBJ1-1; size: NA; V: TRBV7-9; D: NA
DNA: TGTGCCAGCACCCGGGCCGGGGGGCTCACTGAAGCTTTCTTT; CDR3: CASTRAGGLTEAFF; J: TRBJ1-1; size: NA; V: TRBV2; D: NA
DNA: TGCGCCAGCAGTCGCGATTCCCCAGATACGCAGTATTTT; CDR3: CASSRDSPDTQYF; J: TRBJ2-3; size: NA; V: TRBV5-1; D: NA
DNA: TGTGCCAGTAGTTTCAGAACCGGGACAGGGAGCTCCTATAATTCACCCCTCCACTTT; CDR3: CASSFRTGTGSSYNSPLHF; J: TRBJ1-6; size: NA; V: TRBV19; D: TRBD1
DNA: TGTGCCACCAGCAGAACATCCATGGGGCGAGAAAAACTGTTTTTT; CDR3: CATSRTSMGREKLFF; J: TRBJ1-4; size: NA; V: TRBV15; D: NA
DNA: TGTGCCATCAGTAACAGGGGGCTCAATCAGCCCCAGCATTTT; CDR3: CAISNRGLNQPQHF; J: TRBJ1-5; size: NA; V: TRBV10-3; D: TRBD1
DNA: TGTGCCTGGAGTCGGACAGGGAACACTGAAGCTTTCTTT; CDR3: CAWSRTGNTEAFF; J: TRBJ1-1; size: NA; V: TRBV30; D: TRBD1
DNA: TGTGCCAGCGACAGGGACGGCTATGGCTACACCTTC; CDR3: CASDRDGYGYTF; J: TRBJ1-2; size: NA; V: TRBV2; D: TRBD1
DNA: TGTGCCAGCAGCTGGGGGCTGAGCGCCCGGTATGGCTACACCTTC; CDR3: CASSWGLSARYGYTF; J: TRBJ1-2; size: NA; V: TRBV5-6; D: NA
DNA: TGTGCCACCTCTCCGGGACAGGAAAATCAGCCCCAGCATTTT; CDR3: CATSPGQENQPQHF; J: TRBJ1-5; size: once; V: TRBV15; D: TRBD1
DNA: TGTGCCAGCAGCTCCAGGGGTTTGAACACTGAAGCTTTCTTT; CDR3: CASSSRGLNTEAFF; J: TRBJ1-1; size: NA; V: TRBV5-4; D: NA
DNA: TGTGCCAGCAGTACGACTAGCGGGGGGGCGGATACGCAGTATTTT; CDR3: CASSTTSGGADTQYF; J: TRBJ2-3; size: NA; V: TRBV6-1; D: TRBD2
DNA: TGTGCCAGCAGCGTGTCCCCAAGGGGCGGATTGGTGGAGACTGAAGCTTTCTTT; CDR3: CASSVSPRGGLVETEAFF; J: TRBJ1-1; size: NA; V: TRBV9; D: NA
DNA: TGTGCCAGCGGAGAGGACTGGTCCTACGAGCAGTACTTC; CDR3: CASGEDWSYEQYF; J: TRBJ2-7; size: NA; V: TRBV28; D: NA
DNA: TGTGCCAGCAGCCCCGGACAGGGCTCCAGCTCTGGGGCCAACGTCCTGACTTTC; CDR3: CASSPGQGSSSGANVLTF; J: TRBJ2-6; size: NA; V: TRBV14; D: TRBD1
DNA: TGCGCCAGCAGCTTGGCGACTAGAGCCAGTGAGCAGTTCTTC; CDR3: CASSLATRASEQFF; J: TRBJ2-1; size: NA; V: TRBV5-1; D: NA
DNA: TGTGCCAGCAGTGATTGGGTATCGGAGATCTCTGGAAACACCATATATTTT; CDR3: CASSDWVSEISGNTIYF; J: TRBJ1-3; size: few; V: TRBV2; D: NA
DNA: TGTGCCAGCAGGGTAACCGGGACAAAACAAGAGACCCAGTACTTC; CDR3: CASRVTGTKQETQYF; J: TRBJ2-5; size: NA; V: TRBV13; D: NA
DNA: TGCGCCAGCAGCCTGGGAAGGTCGGAGAAGCAGTACTTC; CDR3: CASSLGRSEKQYF; J: TRBJ2-7; size: NA; V: TRBV5-1; D: NA
DNA: TGTGCCAGCAGCGCAGGAGGACAGCGCTCCTACAATGAGCAGTTCTTC; CDR3: CASSAGGQRSYNEQFF; J: TRBJ2-1; size: NA; V: TRBV9; D: NA
DNA: TGTGCCAGCAGTCCGATGAGAATAGCGGGACAGGGTCTGTACTTC; CDR3: CASSPMRIAGQGLYF; J: TRBJ2-7; size: once; V: TRBV2; D: NA
DNA: TGTGCCAGCAGCCCGTCCCCGGAGGCTTTCGAGCAGTACTTC; CDR3: CASSPSPEAFEQYF; J: TRBJ2-7; size: NA; V: TRBV9; D: NA
DNA: TGTGCCAGCAGCTTAGGTCGGTCAGGGCAACCCTACGAGCAGTACTTC; CDR3: CASSLGRSGQPYEQYF; J: TRBJ2-7; size: NA; V: TRBV11-2; D: NA
DNA: TGTGCCAGCAGCTCGCAACTAGTTGGGCCAGATACGCAGTATTTT; CDR3: CASSSQLVGPDTQYF; J: TRBJ2-3; size: NA; V: TRBV27; D: NA
DNA: TGTGCCAGCAGTGAAGCTAGCGGGGGGGCTAGCACAGATACGCAGTATTTT; CDR3: CASSEASGGASTDTQYF; J: TRBJ2-3; size: NA; V: TRBV2; D: TRBD2
DNA: TGTGCCAGCAGCCTGACAGGGCCCCTGGAAGGTTCACCCCTCCACTTT; CDR3: CASSLTGPLEGSPLHF; J: TRBJ1-6; size: NA; V: TRBV7-6; D: TRBD1
DNA: TGTGCCAGCAGCCGACTACGGACAGGGGGCCGAGACACCATATATTTT; CDR3: CASSRLRTGGRDTIYF; J: TRBJ1-3; size: NA; V: TRBV11-3; D: TRBD1
DNA: TGTGCCAGCTCACCACTCTCGGGGACAGGGACAGATACGCAGTATTTT; CDR3: CASSPLSGTGTDTQYF; J: TRBJ2-3; size: NA; V: TRBV18; D: TRBD1
DNA: TGTGCCACCTCACTGACAGACAATGAGCAGTTCTTC; CDR3: CATSLTDNEQFF; J: TRBJ2-1; size: NA; V: TRBV10-3; D: NA
DNA: TGTGCCTGGAATAGGGGGCACTCCTACGAGCAGTACTTC; CDR3: CAWNRGHSYEQYF; J: TRBJ2-7; size: NA; V: TRBV30; D: TRBD1
DNA: TGCAGCGTTGACGGGGGAGGGGGTGGCTACACCTTC; CDR3: CSVDGGGGGYTF; J: TRBJ1-2; size: NA; V: TRBV29-1; D: NA
DNA: TGTGCCAGCAGTAACTTCGGGGGGGGGCGAGACGGCTACACCTTC; CDR3: CASSNFGGGRDGYTF; J: TRBJ1-2; size: NA; V: TRBV6-5; D: NA